A selection of T cell receptor beta chains follows, all from one sample in a study of T cell repertoires in cytomegalovirus infection. Using its own MiXCR run on the reads, TCRdb lists one record per CDR3 protein. The sample records approximately 160,000 distinct CDR3 sequences, about 15% being singletons. Input material: CD8+ T cells from PBMCs. Receptors were obtained from a human donor in good health (CMV status not recorded). Some clones in this sample may be carry-over from other donors' samples. Both conserved end residues are part of each CDR3. Fields, in order: D gene, clone size, V gene, J gene, CDR3 DNA, CDR3 protein. The D gene is left open where the match is weak. Size is stated for part of the rows, as once, few or many counts, or as a class when the clone is expanded.

D gene: TRBD2; clone size: few; V gene: TRBV7-9; J gene: TRBJ2-5; CDR3 DNA: TGTGCCAGCAGCTGGACTAGCGGGAGTCCAGAGACCCAGTACTTC; CDR3 protein: CASSWTSGSPETQYF
D gene: TRBD2; clone size: .; V gene: TRBV28; J gene: TRBJ2-2; CDR3 DNA: TGTGCCAGCAGTTTCTTAGCGGGACGCACCGGGGAGCTGTTTTTT; CDR3 protein: CASSFLAGRTGELFF
D gene: .; clone size: .; V gene: TRBV12-3/TRBV12-4; J gene: TRBJ1-5; CDR3 DNA: TGTGCCAGCAGTTTCGGACAGATCAATCAGCCCCAGCATTTT; CDR3 protein: CASSFGQINQPQHF
D gene: .; clone size: few; V gene: TRBV11-2; J gene: TRBJ1-1; CDR3 DNA: TGTGCCAGCAGCTTGAGTAGAGGACCTGAAGCTTTCTTT; CDR3 protein: CASSLSRGPEAFF
D gene: .; clone size: .; V gene: TRBV2; J gene: TRBJ2-7; CDR3 DNA: TGTGCCAGCAGTGAACTCTGGGCAGAGACCTACGAGCAGTACTTC; CDR3 protein: CASSELWAETYEQYF
D gene: .; clone size: few; V gene: TRBV6-2/TRBV6-3; J gene: TRBJ2-7; CDR3 DNA: TGTGCCAGCAGGGACCGGGCAGTATCCTACGAGCAGTACTTC; CDR3 protein: CASRDRAVSYEQYF
D gene: .; clone size: few; V gene: TRBV7-3; J gene: TRBJ2-5; CDR3 DNA: TGTGCCAGCAGCACGTCGCTTCGCGGGACCCAGTACTTC; CDR3 protein: CASSTSLRGTQYF
D gene: .; clone size: .; V gene: TRBV7-2; J gene: TRBJ1-4; CDR3 DNA: TGTGCCAGCAGATCGGGAGTTTCAACTAATGAAAAACTGTTTTTT; CDR3 protein: CASRSGVSTNEKLFF
D gene: .; clone size: .; V gene: TRBV11-2; J gene: TRBJ2-7; CDR3 DNA: TGTGCCAGCAGGCTCACCCACGAGCAGTACTTC; CDR3 protein: CASRLTHEQYF
D gene: TRBD1; clone size: many; V gene: TRBV7-2; J gene: TRBJ1-2; CDR3 DNA: TGTGCCAGCAGCTTAGCGTGGGACAGGGTGTATGGCTACACCTTC; CDR3 protein: CASSLAWDRVYGYTF
D gene: TRBD2; clone size: few; V gene: TRBV20-1; J gene: TRBJ2-7; CDR3 DNA: TGCAGTGCTAGAGGCGGGAGCGCCTACGAGCAGTACTTC; CDR3 protein: CSARGGSAYEQYF
D gene: .; clone size: .; V gene: TRBV6-6; J gene: TRBJ1-1; CDR3 DNA: TGTGCCAGCAGTTACGGGGCGGGGGGCACTGAAGCTTTCTTT; CDR3 protein: CASSYGAGGTEAFF
D gene: .; clone size: .; V gene: TRBV19; J gene: TRBJ1-1; CDR3 DNA: TGTGCCAGTAGAAATAAACAGGGCCCGAACACTGAAGCTTTCTTT; CDR3 protein: CASRNKQGPNTEAFF
D gene: .; clone size: .; V gene: TRBV6-2/TRBV6-3; J gene: TRBJ1-5; CDR3 DNA: TGTGCCAGCAGACGAGGTAATAGCAATCAGCCCCAGCATTTT; CDR3 protein: CASRRGNSNQPQHF
D gene: .; clone size: few; V gene: TRBV4-3; J gene: TRBJ2-7; CDR3 DNA: TGCGCCAGCAGCCAATCTGGGGACACAGAAACCTACGAGCAGTACTTC; CDR3 protein: CASSQSGDTETYEQYF
D gene: TRBD1; clone size: few; V gene: TRBV9; J gene: TRBJ2-3; CDR3 DNA: TGTGCCAGCACCCTGGGGGACAGCTACTCAGATACGCAGTATTTT; CDR3 protein: CASTLGDSYSDTQYF
D gene: TRBD2; clone size: many; V gene: TRBV28; J gene: TRBJ2-7; CDR3 DNA: TGTGCCAGCAGTTCTCAGACTAGCGGGATCATCTACGAGCAGTACTTC; CDR3 protein: CASSSQTSGIIYEQYF
D gene: TRBD1; clone size: few; V gene: TRBV20-1; J gene: TRBJ2-7; CDR3 DNA: TGCAGTGCTCTCCGGGACAGGGCCTACGAGCAGTACTTC; CDR3 protein: CSALRDRAYEQYF
D gene: .; clone size: few; V gene: TRBV29-1; J gene: TRBJ2-5; CDR3 DNA: TGCAGCGTTGAGGGGTCGACAGCCCGAGAGACCCAGTACTTC; CDR3 protein: CSVEGSTARETQYF
D gene: .; clone size: .; V gene: TRBV28; J gene: TRBJ2-1; CDR3 DNA: TGTGCCAGCAGCTGGACCTATAGCTCCTACAATGAGCAGTTCTTC; CDR3 protein: CASSWTYSSYNEQFF
D gene: .; clone size: few; V gene: TRBV7-8; J gene: TRBJ2-3; CDR3 DNA: TGTGCCAGCAGCTACGACCGACGCACAGATACGCAGTATTTT; CDR3 protein: CASSYDRRTDTQYF
D gene: .; clone size: few; V gene: TRBV7-2; J gene: TRBJ2-5; CDR3 DNA: TGTGCCAGCAGCTTAAACGGGAGAGAGACCCAGTACTTC; CDR3 protein: CASSLNGRETQYF